This passage covers 15 T cell receptor beta chains from one sample sequenced in a study of tumor and adjacent non-tumor tissue in lung cancer (dated by TCRdb to the late 2010s). RNA was isolated from bulk, unsorted tissue, and RNA quality was assessed with a NanoDrop ND-1000 and an Agilent 2100. Library prep was done by multiplex PCR. TCRdb records Illumina HiSeq 2500 as the sequencer. TCRbeta libraries were constructed through three rounds of nested PCR with primers (Table S4) according to protocols adapted from ARM-PCR. TCRdb redid the processing of the public reads, applying fastp at Q25 and MiXCR, and retained in-frame beta chains. All rows with the same CDR3 protein become a single entry with the most common DNA and genes. In all, the sample holds some 120,000 distinct CDR3 sequences, and 60% to 70% of those were seen once. Around 13% of the sample comes from the top ten. Sequences were obtained from lung tumor tissue. These receptors were obtained from a young man with non-small cell lung cancer.

This clonotype was seen at least ten times. The V call is TRBV6-5, the J call TRBJ1-5; possible D gene TRBD1, 5 bases. Trimming cost V 5 bases and J 3 bases, with 14 bases left between them. The CDR3 is 15 amino acids. The V gene's germline CDR1 is MNHEY and CDR2 SVGAGI. CDR3 sequence reads: CASSPLDRYNQPQHF. In DNA form, the CDR3 reads TGTGCCAGCAGTCCGCTCGACAGATACAATCAGCCCCAGCATTTT.

On this clonotype itself: A read error may produce the germline difference seen at one junction end. The chain is built from TRBV29-1 and TRBJ1-1; D uncertain. The CDR3 length is 12 residues. Germline CDR1 and CDR2: SQVTM and ANQGSEA. CDR3 sequence (DNA): TGCAGCGTTAGAGACGGATACACTGAAGCTTTATTT. Translation gives CSVRDGYTEALF.

About this clonotype: This may stem from a read error, because a much larger clone lies one nucleotide away. The rearrangement uses TRBV6-5 and TRBJ1-1, with D possibly being TRBD1 (6 bases). The CDR3 spans 15 residues. V dropped 0 bases and J dropped 7 bases, with 15 bases sitting between them. Germline V gene data show CDR1 as MNHEY and CDR2 as SVGAGI. The CDR3 region is CASSYSWGGTIEAFF. As DNA, the CDR3 is TGTGCCAGCAGTTACTCCTGGGGGGGCACGATTGAAGCTTTCTTT.

This clonotype has only a few counts. This may arise from a read error, as a much more abundant clone is one base away. The chain carries TRBV6-5 and TRBJ2-5, with unresolved D. CDR1 MNHEY and CDR2 SVGAGI come from the germline V gene. V lost 2 bases and J lost 3, with 7 bases in between. The CDR3 contains 13 residues. CDR3 in amino acids: CASSYAWEETQYF. CDR3 bases: TGTGCCAGCAGTTACGCATGGGAAGAGACCCAGTACTTC.

V and J are TRBV7-9 and TRBJ2-3; possibly TRBD1 for D (7 bases). This CDR3 is 16 amino acids long. V shed 7 bases and J shed 3 bases, with 20 bases lying between them. Germline CDR1 reads SEHNR; CDR2 reads FQNEAQ (reference sequence). This CDR3 reads CASNSLRGVATDTQYF. CDR3 nucleotides: TGTGCCAGCAACTCCCTCAGGGGGGTAGCAACAGATACGCAGTATTTT.

This clonotype was detected many times. This chain links TRBV20-1 with TRBJ1-5, with 7 bases aligning to TRBD1. The CDR3 spans 15 residues. Trimming at V came to 5 bases and at J to 2 bases, leaving 9 bases not matched to a gene. The germline V gene has CDR1 DFQATT and CDR2 SNEGSKA (reference sequence). The CDR3 DNA follows: TGCAGTGCTCGGCAGGGGGGCGCGGGCAATCAGCCCCAGCATTTT. Translating gives CSARQGGAGNQPQHF.

This rearrangement joins TRBV5-6 to TRBJ2-5; D is uncertain. V lost 0 bases, J lost 2 bases, and 11 bases lay in between. This CDR3 has 15 residues. Germline loops: CDR1 SGHDT, CDR2 YYEEEE. CDR3 coding DNA: TGTGCCAGCAGCTTGGGACTCAGCTCGCAAGAGACCCAGTACTTC. Its translation: CASSLGLSSQETQYF.

As to this clonotype: A much bigger clone sits one base away, suggesting this may be a read error. The chain is built from TRBV29-1 and TRBJ2-7; D could derive from TRBD1 or TRBD2 (5 bases each). Germline V lookup: CDR1 SQVTM, CDR2 ANQGSEA. The CDR3 contains 12 residues. V was clipped by 7 bases and J by 3 bases, with 13 bases between them. The CDR3 region is CSARGELYEQYF. In DNA, the CDR3 is TGCAGCGCGAGGGGAGAGCTCTACGAGCAGTACTTC.

A word on this clonotype: This could be a read error, since a much larger clone is one nucleotide away. The chain links TRBV5-4 to TRBJ1-2; D perhaps matches TRBD1 (5 bases). The CDR3 contains 15 residues. Trimming cost V 2 bases and J 6 bases, with 17 bases left between them. Looked up from germline, CDR1 is SGHNT and CDR2 is YYREEE (reference sequence). The CDR3 DNA is TGTGCCAGCAGCTTAGCAGGGCGGCTGAACCATGGCTACACCTTC. Amino acids: CASSLAGRLNHGYTF.

The genes are TRBV20-1 and TRBJ2-1; tentative D call: TRBD2 (5 bases). CDR1 and CDR2 (germline): DFQATT, SNEGSKA (reference sequence). There are 15 residues in the CDR3. The V end lost 7 bases, the J end lost 0 bases, and 16 bases lay between the germline ends. The CDR3 DNA reads as TGCAGTGGAGCCTTCGGGATAATCTCCTACAATGAGCAGTTCTTC. This translates into CSGAFGIISYNEQFF.

Regarding this clonotype: This may be a read error: a much more frequent sequence differs by one nucleotide. The chain couples TRBV20-1 to TRBJ1-1; D remains ambiguous. CDR1 is DFQATT and CDR2 is SNEGSKA in the germline V gene (reference sequence). V lost 7 bases to trimming and J lost 3 bases, with 9 bases between them. The CDR3 runs to 11 residues. The CDR3 is CSVSRDTEAFF. The CDR3 region has the DNA TGCAGTGTTAGCCGGGACACTGAAGCTTTCTTT.

As for this clonotype: The junction departs from the called germline gene at one end, perhaps through a read error. V and J are TRBV11-3 and TRBJ2-5; 10 bases fit TRBD2. The CDR3 covers 15 residues. Looked up from germline, CDR1 is SGHNT and CDR2 is YENEEA. The CDR3 loop is CANSLEAGGQETQCF. The CDR3 nucleotides are TGTGCCAACAGTTTAGAAGCGGGAGGGCAAGAGACCCAGTGCTTC.

This rearrangement joins TRBV11-1 to TRBJ1-6, with a weak D call TRBD1 (6 bases). CDR1 and CDR2 (germline): SGHAT, FQDESV (reference sequence). CDR3 length: 14 amino acids. V lost 5 bases to trimming and J lost 15 bases, with 20 bases between them. The CDR3 DNA reads as TGTGCCAGCAGCCGACAGGAATATAATCCACACCTCCACTTT. Amino acids: CASSRQEYNPHLHF.

Regarding this clonotype: A much larger clone differs by one base, so this may be a read error. The chain employs TRBV6-1 and TRBJ2-5, with D hard to call. The germline V gene encodes CDR1 MNHNS and CDR2 SASEGT. The CDR3 has 18 residues. The CDR3 DNA reads TGTGCCAGCAGTGAAGCAATCGCACTGTCGACGGTAGAAGAGACCCAGTGCTTC. The encoded protein is CASSEAIALSTVEETQCF.

This clonotype was seen ten or more times. The J gene is TRBJ2-5, the V gene TRBV20-1; 13 positions agree with TRBD2. The V and J ends lost 6 bases and 5 bases, in that order; junction bases with no gene match: 3. This CDR3 is built from 13 residues. Germline CDR1 reads DFQATT; CDR2 reads SNEGSKA (reference sequence). CDR3 bases: TGCAGTGCGGCACTAGCGGGGGGGGAGACCCAGTACTTC. It translates to CSAALAGGETQYF.